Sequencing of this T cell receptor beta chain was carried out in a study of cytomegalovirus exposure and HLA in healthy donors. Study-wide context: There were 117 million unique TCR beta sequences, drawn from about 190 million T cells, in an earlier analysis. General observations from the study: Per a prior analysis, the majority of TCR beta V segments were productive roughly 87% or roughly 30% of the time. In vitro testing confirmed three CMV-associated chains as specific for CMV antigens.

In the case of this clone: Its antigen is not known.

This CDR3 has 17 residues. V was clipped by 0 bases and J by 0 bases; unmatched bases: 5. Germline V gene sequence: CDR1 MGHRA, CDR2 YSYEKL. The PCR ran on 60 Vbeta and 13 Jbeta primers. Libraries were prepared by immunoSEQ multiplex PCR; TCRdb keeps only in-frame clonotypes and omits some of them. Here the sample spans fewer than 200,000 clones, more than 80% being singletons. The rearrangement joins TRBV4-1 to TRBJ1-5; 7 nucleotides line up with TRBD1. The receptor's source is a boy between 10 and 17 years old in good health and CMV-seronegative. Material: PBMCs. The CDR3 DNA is TGCGCCAGCAGCCAAGATCGCGGGACAGCTAGCAATCAGCCCCAGCATTTT. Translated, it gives CASSQDRGTASNQPQHF.